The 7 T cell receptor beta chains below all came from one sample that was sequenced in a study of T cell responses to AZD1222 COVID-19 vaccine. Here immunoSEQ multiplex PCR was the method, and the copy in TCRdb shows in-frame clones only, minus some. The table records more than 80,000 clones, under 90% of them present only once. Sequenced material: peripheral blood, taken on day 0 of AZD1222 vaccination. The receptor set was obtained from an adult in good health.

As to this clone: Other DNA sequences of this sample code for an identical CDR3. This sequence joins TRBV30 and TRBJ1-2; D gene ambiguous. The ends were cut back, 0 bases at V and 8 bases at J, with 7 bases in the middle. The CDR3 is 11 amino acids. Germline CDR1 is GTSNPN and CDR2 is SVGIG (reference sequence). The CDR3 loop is CAWSVGAGYTF. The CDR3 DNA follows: TGTGCCTGGAGTGTAGGAGCCGGCTACACCTTC.

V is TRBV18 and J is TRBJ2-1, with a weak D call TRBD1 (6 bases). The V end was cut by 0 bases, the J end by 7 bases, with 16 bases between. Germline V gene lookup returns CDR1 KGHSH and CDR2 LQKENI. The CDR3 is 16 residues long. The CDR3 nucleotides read TGTGCCAGCTCACCACCGAATTCGCAGGGGATAAATGAGCAGTTCTTC. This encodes CASSPPNSQGINEQFF.

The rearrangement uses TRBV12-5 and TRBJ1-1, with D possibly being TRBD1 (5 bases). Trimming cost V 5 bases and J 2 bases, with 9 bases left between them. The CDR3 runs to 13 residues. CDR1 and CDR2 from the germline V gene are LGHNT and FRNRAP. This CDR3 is CASGEQGNTEAFF. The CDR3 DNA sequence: TGTGCTAGTGGTGAGCAGGGAAACACTGAAGCTTTCTTT.

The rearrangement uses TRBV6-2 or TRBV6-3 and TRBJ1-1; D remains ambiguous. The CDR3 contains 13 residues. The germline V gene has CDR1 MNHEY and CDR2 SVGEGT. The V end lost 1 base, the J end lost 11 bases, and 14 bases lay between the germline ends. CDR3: CASSYYPPGKAFF. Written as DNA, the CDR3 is TGTGCCAGCAGTTACTACCCGCCCGGGAAGGCTTTCTTT.

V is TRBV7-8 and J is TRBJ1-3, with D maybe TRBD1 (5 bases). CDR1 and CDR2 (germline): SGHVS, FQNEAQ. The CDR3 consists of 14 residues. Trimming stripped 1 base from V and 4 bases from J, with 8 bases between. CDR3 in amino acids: CASSLGDRGNTIYF. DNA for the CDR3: TGTGCCAGCAGCTTAGGGGACCGAGGAAACACCATATATTTT.

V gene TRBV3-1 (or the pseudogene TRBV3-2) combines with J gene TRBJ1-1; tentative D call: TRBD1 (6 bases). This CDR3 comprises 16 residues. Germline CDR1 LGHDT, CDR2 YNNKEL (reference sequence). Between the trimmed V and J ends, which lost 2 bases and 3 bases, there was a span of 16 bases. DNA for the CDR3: TGTGCCAGCAGCCAAAGAGGGGGTGGAATCGACACTGAAGCTTTCTTT. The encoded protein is CASSQRGGGIDTEAFF.

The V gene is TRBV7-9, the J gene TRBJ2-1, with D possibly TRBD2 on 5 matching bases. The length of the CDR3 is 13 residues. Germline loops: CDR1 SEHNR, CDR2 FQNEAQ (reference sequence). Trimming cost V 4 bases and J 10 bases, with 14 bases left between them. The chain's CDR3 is CASSSPNPGEQFF. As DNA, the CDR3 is TGTGCCAGCAGCTCTCCTAATCCGGGAGAGCAGTTCTTC.